The 27 T cell receptor beta chains below come from one sample, sequenced in a study of cytomegalovirus exposure and HLA in healthy donors. Use of 60 Vbeta and 13 Jbeta primers characterized the PCR. The table came from immunoSEQ multiplex PCR; TCRdb's copy has only in-frame clones and leaves some out. The sample lists roughly 150,000 clones; 65% to 90% were seen once. Material for sequencing was PBMCs. These receptors came from a woman between 45 and 65 years old in good health and CMV-seropositive.

J is TRBJ1-2 and V is TRBV6-5, with D tentatively TRBD1 (5 bases). The CDR3 is 15 residues long. From germline, CDR1 is MNHEY and CDR2 SVGAGI. Between the trimmed V and J ends, which lost 4 bases and 6 bases, there was a span of 18 bases. Here the CDR3 reads CASSSPRGLSDGYTF. The DNA for the CDR3 is TGTGCCAGCAGTTCCCCAAGGGGCCTTTCCGATGGCTACACCTTC.

V usage is TRBV5-5 and J usage is TRBJ1-1, with a weak D call TRBD1 (6 bases). V was cut by 7 bases and J by 5 bases, with 15 bases left in between. The CDR3 totals 13 residues. CDR1 is SGHKS and CDR2 is YYEKEE in the germline V gene (reference sequence). CDR3: CASSITGKTEAFF. The CDR3 DNA follows: TGTGCCAGCTCCATTACAGGGAAGACTGAAGCTTTCTTT.

This clone showed up just once. The J gene is TRBJ1-5, the V gene TRBV27; tentative D call: TRBD1 (6 bases). V lost 4 bases to trimming and J lost 5 bases, with 15 bases between them. Germline V lookup: CDR1 MNHEY, CDR2 SMNVEV (reference sequence). The CDR3 has 15 residues. The CDR3 sequence: CASSSTDRPYQPQHF. The CDR3 DNA reads TGTGCCAGCAGTTCTACAGACAGGCCGTATCAGCCCCAGCATTTT.

The gene calls are TRBV4-3 and TRBJ1-2; D is unresolved. Trimming took 1 base from V and 2 from J, leaving 11 bases between them. Germline assignment: CDR1 LGHNA and CDR2 YSLEER. The CDR3 is 15 residues long. The CDR3 DNA is TGCGCCAGCAGCCAAGCCCCAGGTACAAACTATGGCTACACCTTC. This codes for CASSQAPGTNYGYTF.

In this sample, this clone turned up once. This rearrangement joins TRBV7-2 to TRBJ2-7, with 7 positions matching TRBD2. The length of the CDR3 is 16 residues. The V gene's germline CDR1 is SGHTA and CDR2 FQGNSA. V trimming: 4 bases; J trimming: 7 bases; junction bases outside the gene matches: 16. The CDR3 DNA follows: TGTGCCAGCAGCTCTACTAACAGCGGGGAGCCCAGGGAGCAGTACTTC. Amino acid sequence: CASSSTNSGEPREQYF.

The genes are TRBV10-3 and TRBJ2-2, with 10 bases aligning to TRBD1. CDR3 size: 16 residues. Trimming cost V 3 bases and J 4 bases; bases outside gene matches: 5. Germline assignment: CDR1 ENHRY and CDR2 SYGVKD. CDR3 region: CAISDPGQGSTGELFF. The CDR3 nucleotides are TGTGCCATCAGTGACCCGGGACAGGGGTCCACCGGGGAGCTGTTTTTT.

The rearrangement joins TRBV29-1 to TRBJ2-7; TRBD1 agrees at 7 bases. Germline CDR1 is SQVTM and CDR2 is ANQGSEA. The V and J ends lost 7 bases and 3 bases, in that order; junction bases with no gene match: 3. The CDR3 has 11 amino acids. CDR3 DNA: TGCAGCGGCTGGGACAGCTACGAGCAGTACTTC. It codes for CSGWDSYEQYF.

The chain has TRBV14 and TRBJ1-1, with a possible D match to TRBD1 (5 bases). V was trimmed by 4 bases and J by 4 bases, leaving 25 bases between them. The CDR3 length is 18 residues. In germline, CDR1 is SGHDN, CDR2 FVKESK. CDR3 sequence: CASSLRAFTNERGTEAFF. The DNA for the CDR3 is TGTGCCAGCAGCCTAAGGGCCTTCACAAATGAAAGGGGCACTGAAGCTTTCTTT.

V usage is TRBV4-2 and J usage is TRBJ2-5, with unresolved D. V lost 0 bases, J lost 5 bases, and 4 bases lay in between. Germline V lookup: CDR1 LGHNA, CDR2 YNFKEQ. CDR3 length equals 12 residues. The CDR3 bases are TGTGCCAGCAGCCAAGATATTGAGACCCAGTACTTC. This translates into CASSQDIETQYF.

This rearrangement joins TRBV9 to TRBJ1-1; D is possibly TRBD1 (6 bases). CDR1 SGDLS and CDR2 YYNGEE come from the germline V gene. Trimming took 0 bases from V and 3 from J, leaving 12 bases between them. There are 15 residues in the CDR3. CDR3 residues: CASSVVDSTHTEAFF. The CDR3, as DNA: TGTGCCAGCAGCGTAGTGGACAGCACACACACTGAAGCTTTCTTT.

J is TRBJ2-7 and V is TRBV7-8; a weak D match, TRBD1 (6 bases). Germline lookup yields CDR1 SGHVS and CDR2 FQNEAQ. Trimming left V 5 bases short and J 0 bases short, with 11 bases between. The CDR3 is made up of 14 amino acids. CDR3 region: CASSPGTSSYEQYF. The CDR3 DNA is TGTGCCAGCAGCCCAGGGACATCCTCCTACGAGCAGTACTTC.

CDR3 bases: TGTGCCAGCAGCTTAGACAGGGATGATGAGCAGTTCTTC. Protein sequence: CASSLDRDDEQFF. The V and J genes are TRBV7-2 and TRBJ2-1, with a possible D match to TRBD1 (6 bases). The V and J ends lost 1 base and 8 bases respectively, with 9 bases between them. The germline CDR1 and CDR2 sequences are SGHTA and FQGNSA. The CDR3 has 13 residues.

A single count supports this clone. The V gene is TRBV5-1, the J gene TRBJ1-5, with D maybe TRBD1 (5 bases). CDR3 length equals 15 residues. Germline-derived CDR1 and CDR2 are SGHRS and YFSETQ. Trimming removed 4 bases from V and 6 bases from J, with 17 bases in between. Written as DNA, the CDR3 is TGCGCCAGCAGCCCGGGGGGTGTACTAGGTCAGCCCCAGCATTTT. Amino acid sequence: CASSPGGVLGQPQHF. Drawing the rest from reference TRBV5-1 and TRBJ1-5, the complete variable domain is KAGVTQTPRYLIKTRGQQVTLSCSPISGHRSVSWYQQTPGQGLQFLFEYFSETQRNKGNFPGRFSGRQFSNSRSEMNVSTLELGDSALYLCASSPGGVLGQPQHFGDGTRLSIL.

This clone was seen once. The chain employs TRBV6-1 and TRBJ1-2, with D tentatively TRBD1 (5 bases). The germline V and J ends were trimmed by 7 bases and 2 bases, with 11 bases remaining between them. The CDR3 spans 13 residues. Germline CDR1 reads MNHNS; CDR2 reads SASEGT. The CDR3: CASTTDRNYGYTF. DNA of the CDR3: TGTGCCAGCACCACCGACAGAAACTATGGCTACACCTTC.

This clone came up once. The chain couples TRBV2 to TRBJ2-7; TRBD1 might be the D (5 bases). The CDR3 covers 13 residues. CDR1 is SNHLY, CDR2 FYNNEI, per germline. Trimming took off 7 bases at V and 0 bases at J, with 10 bases between the two ends. The CDR3 reads CASKTGASYEQYF. The CDR3 nucleotides read TGTGCCAGCAAAACAGGTGCCTCCTACGAGCAGTACTTC.

This clone appeared a single time. This chain links TRBV5-1 with TRBJ2-2; TRBD1 matches 11 bases. With 6 bases clipped from V and 4 bases from J, the junction kept 5 bases outside the gene matches. The CDR3 totals 15 residues. CDR1 is SGHRS, CDR2 YFSETQ, per germline. Written as DNA, the CDR3 is TGCGCCAGCATGGGGACAGGGGGTCTCACCGGGGAGCTGTTTTTT. This translates into CASMGTGGLTGELFF.

The chain joins TRBV5-8 to TRBJ1-5; TRBD1 might be the D (6 bases). V dropped 1 base and J dropped 1 base, with 12 bases sitting between them. From germline, CDR1 is SGHTS and CDR2 YDEGEE. The CDR3 has 16 amino acids. CDR3 region: CASSLSGEGSNQPQHF. In nucleotides, the CDR3 is TGTGCCAGCAGCTTGTCAGGGGAGGGAAGCAATCAGCCCCAGCATTTT.

The V gene is TRBV6-5, the J gene TRBJ2-3; 8 positions match TRBD2. Losses at the gene ends were 7 bases for V and 2 bases for J; bases not matched to a gene: 5. This CDR3 is 14 amino acids long. CDR1 is MNHEY and CDR2 is SVGAGI in the germline V gene. The DNA of the CDR3 is TGTGCCAGCAACAAGCGGGGGTACACAGATACGCAGTATTTT. Its protein product is CASNKRGYTDTQYF.

The V and J genes are TRBV2 and TRBJ1-3, with D tentatively TRBD1 (6 bases). Trimming removed 11 bases from V and 0 bases from J, with 14 bases in between. Germline loops: CDR1 SNHLY, CDR2 FYNNEI. This CDR3 region has 14 residues. The CDR3: CAWDPGDSGNTIYF. As DNA, the CDR3 is TGTGCCTGGGACCCAGGGGACTCTGGAAACACCATATATTTT.

As concerns this clone: This same CDR3 is encoded by further DNA sequences in the sample. The chain recombines TRBV4-2 with TRBJ2-1, with D possibly matching TRBD2 (5 bases). The V end was cut by 1 base, the J end by 1 base, with 11 bases between. This CDR3 region has 16 residues. In germline, CDR1 is LGHNA, CDR2 YNFKEQ. Here the CDR3 DNA reads TGTGCCAGCAGCCAAGCAGGCGGGTCTTCCTACAATGAGCAGTTCTTC. Encoded protein: CASSQAGGSSYNEQFF.

This clone came up once. This rearrangement joins TRBV27 to TRBJ1-1, with unresolved D. Germline-derived CDR1 and CDR2 are MNHEY and SMNVEV (reference sequence). This CDR3 is built from 16 residues. Trimming removed 6 bases from V and 3 bases from J, with 20 bases in between. Here the CDR3 DNA reads TGTGCCAGCAGCCGCCCACCACATTACCCCGACACTGAAGCTTTCTTT. This gives the protein CASSRPPHYPDTEAFF.

The chain recombines TRBV5-8 with TRBJ2-2; D is uncertain. The germline CDR1 and CDR2 sequences are SGHTS and YDEGEE. Trimming took off 1 base at V and 0 bases at J, with 13 bases between the two ends. This CDR3 contains 17 residues. The CDR3 nucleotides are TGTGCCAGCAGCTTGTTTTCCGTGGCCTCGAACACCGGGGAGCTGTTTTTT. This translates into CASSLFSVASNTGELFF.

The rearrangement joins TRBV7-8 to TRBJ1-3; no definite D call. The germline V gene has CDR1 SGHVS and CDR2 FQNEAQ. The V and J ends lost 1 base and 4 bases respectively, with 14 bases between them. This CDR3 has 16 amino acids. This CDR3 reads CASSLGSPKAGNTIYF. The CDR3 DNA follows: TGTGCCAGCAGCTTAGGTTCCCCTAAAGCAGGAAACACCATATATTTT.

The chain combines TRBV4-1 with TRBJ1-2, with D possibly matching TRBD1 (6 bases). This CDR3 is built from 16 residues. Trimming cost V 1 base and J 7 bases, with 19 bases left between them. Germline V gene lookup returns CDR1 MGHRA and CDR2 YSYEKL. CDR3 in amino acids: CASSQVGQGHQGGYTF. The CDR3 region has the DNA TGCGCCAGCAGCCAAGTCGGTCAGGGGCATCAGGGTGGCTACACCTTC.

J is TRBJ1-4 and V is TRBV7-9; D not certain. Germline V CDR1 and CDR2: SEHNR, FQNEAQ (reference sequence). V shed 4 bases and J shed 7 bases, with 4 bases lying between them. The CDR3 is made up of 11 amino acids. In DNA form, the CDR3 reads TGTGCCAGCAGCTCTGTTGAAAAACTGTTTTTT. Protein: CASSSVEKLFF.

The rearrangement links TRBV5-1 to TRBJ2-7; D unclear. Germline values: CDR1 SGHRS, CDR2 YFSETQ. Trimming shortened V by 4 bases and J by 3 bases, and 8 bases separated the two germline ends. The CDR3 runs 12 residues. The CDR3 bases are TGCGCCAGCAGCGGCAGATACTACGAGCAGTACTTC. This codes for CASSGRYYEQYF.

The gene calls are TRBV2 and TRBJ1-2; 7 bases map to TRBD1. Trimming removed 6 bases from V and 2 bases from J; junction bases left unmatched: 12. The length of the CDR3 is 16 residues. Germline loops: CDR1 SNHLY, CDR2 FYNNEI. This CDR3 is CASRKGLQGWNYGYTF. CDR3 bases: TGTGCCAGCAGGAAGGGTCTACAGGGGTGGAACTATGGCTACACCTTC.